The clone carrying this T cell receptor beta chain was picked up a small number of times. This sample stems from a study of radiotherapy plus CTLA-4 blockade in lung cancer. Produced via immunoSEQ multiplex PCR; TCRdb's table is partial and in-frame only. The table records 58,000 or so clones, roughly four fifths of them present only once. This CDR3 region has 17 residues. V lost 4 bases and J lost 7; bases outside the gene matches: 8. The V gene's germline CDR1 is SEHNR and CDR2 FQNEAQ (reference sequence). The V gene is TRBV7-9, the J gene TRBJ2-1, with 15 bases that match TRBD2. This sample comprised peripheral blood, obtained from a patient treated with radiotherapy plus ipilimumab. The source is a human donor with non-small cell lung cancer who had a complete response to radiotherapy plus ipilimumab. The CDR3 protein is CASSSRTSGRAKNEQFF. The CDR3 DNA sequence: TGTGCCAGCAGCTCCCGGACTAGCGGGAGGGCCAAGAATGAGCAGTTCTTC.